Sequencing of this T cell receptor (beta chain) was carried out in a study of T cells in Graves' hyperthyroidism and ophthalmopathy. Losses at the gene ends were 3 bases for V and 8 bases for J; bases not matched to a gene: 6. The germline V gene encodes CDR1 SGHNT and CDR2 YYREEE (reference sequence). The CDR3 is 15 residues long. Progressors' blood was drawn at hyperthyroidism diagnosis, before ophthalmopathy symptoms. The source material, RNA transcripts, was used to amplify TCR beta CDR3 regions. Primed by the HTBI set, a first-round RT-PCR was run on the TCR CDR3. MiXCR was run by TCRdb on the multiplex PCR reads, yielding one entry per CDR3 protein. The table includes hundreds of thousands of distinct CDR3 sequences, approximately 19% detected once.

Sequences were obtained from blood. This sequence was found in a woman aged 45-65 years with Graves' hyperthyroidism that later progressed to Graves' ophthalmopathy. This chain uses TRBV5-4 with TRBJ1-6; TRBD1 matches at 9 bases. The CDR3 region has the DNA TGTGCCAGCAGCTCCGGGACAGGGAGAGATTCACCCCTCCACTTT. Its translation is CASSSGTGRDSPLHF. The full variable domain, in which reference TRBV5-4 and TRBJ1-6 provide the parts outside the CDR3, is ETGVTQSPTHLIKTRGQQVTLRCSSQSGHNTVSWYQQALGQGPQFIFQYYREEENGRGNFPPRFSGLQFPNYSSELNVNALELDDSALYLCASSSGTGRDSPLHFGNGTRLTVT.